This is a list of T cell receptor beta chains from one sample in a study of blood T cell repertoires in COVID-19. Here immunoSEQ multiplex PCR was the method, and the copy in TCRdb shows in-frame clones only, minus some. The sample has 360,000 or so clones, approximately 89% seen once. Sequencing input: peripheral blood. All receptors derive from an older woman with COVID-19, enrolled during active disease. Both conserved end residues are part of each CDR3. D genes are given only for firm matches. Clone size, where shown, is once, few, many, or a class for clones that have expanded.

>TRBD2|TRBJ2-1|TRBV11-2|NA
CASSLGLAGPQAAYNEQFF
TGTGCCAGCAGCTTAGGACTAGCGGGACCGCAGGCTGCCTACAATGAGCAGTTCTTC
>NA|TRBJ1-6|TRBV7-9|few
CASSRDSFVGDNSPLHF
TGTGCCAGCAGCCGCGACTCCTTCGTCGGTGATAATTCACCCCTCCACTTT
>TRBD2|TRBJ2-1|TRBV5-1|NA
CASSLVGGGRYEQFF
TGCGCCAGCAGCTTGGTAGGCGGGGGTAGGTATGAGCAGTTCTTC
>NA|TRBJ1-4|TRBV11-2|NA
CASSFSGSRKLFF
TGTGCCAGCAGCTTTTCCGGGAGCAGGAAACTGTTTTTT
>TRBD1|TRBJ1-1|TRBV14|few
CASSQDSRQGSTEAFF
TGTGCCAGCAGCCAAGATTCGAGACAGGGGAGCACTGAAGCTTTCTTT
>NA|TRBJ2-7|TRBV28|NA
CASWAGTQEQYF
TGTGCCAGCTGGGCAGGGACTCAAGAGCAGTACTTC
>TRBD1|TRBJ1-5|TRBV27|NA
CASSLTQGAGNQPQHF
TGTGCCAGCAGTTTAACACAGGGGGCAGGAAATCAGCCCCAGCATTTT
>TRBD2|TRBJ2-1|TRBV9|NA
CASSPRSGGASYNEQFF
TGTGCCAGCAGCCCCCGTAGCGGGGGGGCCTCCTACAATGAGCAGTTCTTC
>TRBD1|TRBJ1-4|TRBV3-1/TRBV3-2|NA
CASSQEELLQGQKLFF
TGTGCCAGCAGCCAAGAAGAATTATTACAGGGACAGAAACTGTTTTTT
>TRBD1|TRBJ1-1|TRBV18|NA
CASSRTGTGGAMNTEAFF
TGTGCCAGCTCACGTACCGGGACAGGGGGAGCTATGAACACTGAAGCTTTCTTT
>NA|TRBJ1-2|TRBV19|few
CASSIAGINYGYTF
TGTGCCAGTAGTATAGCAGGAATCAACTATGGCTACACCTTC
>NA|TRBJ2-3|TRBV24-1|NA
CATSDLRSLEGGGRDTQYF
TGTGCCACCAGTGATTTGAGGAGTCTGGAAGGGGGGGGCCGAGATACGCAGTATTTT
>TRBD1|TRBJ1-1|TRBV4-1|NA
CASSQWPGQGEGEAFF
TGCGCCAGCAGTCAATGGCCGGGACAGGGGGAAGGTGAAGCTTTCTTT
>NA|TRBJ1-2|TRBV5-5|NA
CASRDETGPYGYTF
TGTGCCAGCAGGGATGAAACGGGTCCTTATGGCTACACCTTC
>TRBD2|TRBJ2-1|TRBV5-1|NA
CASSPSGGASYNEQFF
TGCGCCAGCAGCCCATCCGGGGGGGCCTCCTACAATGAGCAGTTCTTC
>NA|TRBJ1-1|TRBV5-6|NA
CASSQQFNTEAFF
TGTGCCAGCAGCCAACAGTTTAACACTGAAGCTTTCTTT
>TRBD1|TRBJ1-1|TRBV2|NA
CATQGTGNEAFF
TGTGCCACCCAGGGGACAGGGAATGAAGCTTTCTTT
>NA|TRBJ1-2|TRBV7-8|NA
CASSSGGQTGGYTF
TGTGCCAGCAGCTCAGGCGGACAGACCGGTGGCTACACCTTC
>NA|TRBJ1-2|TRBV5-1|NA
CASSGDVGQRYNGYTF
TGCGCCAGCAGTGGAGATGTAGGACAGAGATATAATGGCTACACCTTC
>NA|TRBJ1-2|TRBV7-9|NA
CASSLVGPSLLGYTF
TGTGCCAGCAGCTTAGTTGGGCCCTCTTTGTTGGGCTACACCTTC
>TRBD1|TRBJ1-2|TRBV29-1|many
CSVLDRGYGYTF
TGCAGCGTCCTTGACAGGGGCTATGGCTACACCTTC
>TRBD1|TRBJ2-3|TRBV6-5|NA
CASSQDRRSTDTQYF
TGTGCCAGCAGCCAGGACAGGCGTAGCACAGATACGCAGTATTTT
>NA|TRBJ1-2|TRBV19|NA
CASSQNRRVYTF
TGTGCCAGTAGCCAAAACAGGAGGGTTTACACCTTC
>NA|TRBJ2-7|TRBV27|NA
CASSQGPPNYEQYF
TGTGCCAGCAGCCAGGGGCCCCCGAACTACGAGCAGTACTTC
>TRBD1|TRBJ2-7|TRBV30|few
CAWRGTGLYEQYF
TGTGCCTGGAGGGGGACAGGACTATACGAGCAGTACTTC
>TRBD2|TRBJ2-5|TRBV3-1/TRBV3-2|NA
CASASLGAGHQETQYF
TGTGCCAGTGCCTCTTTGGGAGCGGGGCATCAAGAGACCCAGTACTTC
>TRBD2|TRBJ2-2|TRBV3-1/TRBV3-2|NA
CASSQGLAGLLGELFF
TGTGCCAGCAGCCAAGGACTAGCGGGGCTGTTGGGGGAGCTGTTTTTT
>TRBD1|TRBJ2-7|TRBV13|NA
CASSRTGGGSYEQYF
TGTGCCAGCAGTCGTACAGGGGGCGGATCCTACGAGCAGTACTTC
>NA|TRBJ1-1|TRBV7-3|few
CASSLTSGSAYTEAFF
TGTGCCAGCAGCTTAACTTCCGGGTCCGCGTACACTGAAGCTTTCTTT
>NA|TRBJ1-2|TRBV6-2/TRBV6-3|NA
CASSYSGVNYGYTF
TGTGCCAGCAGTTACTCAGGGGTAAACTATGGCTACACCTTC